This passage covers 24 T cell receptor beta chains from one sample sequenced in a study of breast tumors, draining lymph nodes, adjacent tissues. TCRdb re-called the multiplex PCR reads through MiXCR, storing one row per CDR3 protein. The data show about 89,000 distinct CDR3 sequences, with around 28% seen just once and 8% to 9% held by the top ten. Axillary draining lymph nodes of breast cancer patients supplied the node samples. What was sequenced was axillary lymph node tissue. These receptors were obtained from a female donor with breast cancer. Some clones in this sample may be carry-over from other donors' samples.

On this clonotype itself: The germline gene is not matched at one end of the junction; a read error may be the cause. The V and J genes are TRBV2 and TRBJ2-1, with 8 bases identical to TRBD1. CDR3 length equals 13 residues. Germline lookup yields CDR1 SNHLY and CDR2 FYNNEI. This CDR3 reads CASNGQGYNEQLF. For the CDR3, the DNA is TGCGCCAGCAATGGACAGGGCTACAATGAGCAGCTCTTC.

The count of this clonotype is one. This chain links TRBV7-3 with TRBJ2-5; TRBD1 matches 7 bases. This CDR3 region has 13 residues. From germline, CDR1 is SGHTA and CDR2 FQGTGA. V lost 2 bases and J lost 6; bases outside the gene matches: 3. CDR3 residues: CASSLSGGKTQYF. For the CDR3, the DNA is TGTGCCAGCAGCTTATCAGGGGGAAAGACCCAGTACTTC.

Ten or more counts support this clonotype. The gene calls are TRBV5-1 and TRBJ2-2; D unresolved. This CDR3 spans 14 amino acids. Trimming left V 0 bases short and J 1 base short, with 4 bases between. Germline assignment: CDR1 SGHRS and CDR2 YFSETQ. The CDR3 nucleotides read TGCGCCAGCAGCTTGGCTTGGAACACCGGGGAGCTGTTTTTT. Protein sequence: CASSLAWNTGELFF.

In regard to this clonotype: Lacking the conserved final phenylalanine or tryptophan, this CDR3 likely reflects a read error. The gene calls are TRBV5-1 and TRBJ2-7; 9 bases line up with TRBD1. CDR1 is SGHRS and CDR2 is YFSETQ in the germline V gene. The length of the CDR3 is 15 residues. After removal of 0 bases from V and 3 bases from J, the junction contained 4 bases not matched to a gene. CDR3 region: CASSLAGTGIYEQYS. The DNA of the CDR3 is TGCGCCAGCAGCTTGGCTGGGACAGGGATCTACGAGCAGTACTCC.

As concerns this clonotype: The germline gene is not matched at one end of the junction; a read error may be the cause. The chain is built from TRBV7-2 and TRBJ2-1; no definite D call. The germline gives CDR1 SGHTA, CDR2 FQGNSA. This CDR3 has 15 residues. This CDR3 reads CASSQDARSYNERFF. The CDR3, as DNA: TGTGCCAGCAGCCAAGATGCACGCTCCTACAATGAGCGGTTCTTC.

The table lists this clonotype with many counts. The chain couples TRBV5-1 to TRBJ1-3; the match to TRBD1 covers 7 bases. This CDR3 is 15 amino acids long. The junction had 5 bases not matched to a gene; V was cut back by 2 bases and J by 3 bases. Germline V gene lookup returns CDR1 SGHRS and CDR2 YFSETQ. This CDR3 reads CASSFDRDDGNTIYF. CDR3 DNA sequence: TGCGCCAGCAGCTTCGACAGGGATGATGGAAACACCATATATTTT. Drawing the rest from reference TRBV5-1 and TRBJ1-3, the complete variable domain is KAGVTQTPRYLIKTRGQQVTLSCSPISGHRSVSWYQQTPGQGLQFLFEYFSETQRNKGNFPGRFSGRQFSNSRSEMNVSTLELGDSALYLCASSFDRDDGNTIYFGEGSWLTVV.

A few counts support this clonotype. This chain uses TRBV28 with TRBJ1-3, with D perhaps TRBD1 (5 bases). The germline V gene has CDR1 MDHEN and CDR2 SYDVKM. The V end lost 8 bases, the J end lost 0 bases, and 14 bases lay between the germline ends. This CDR3 comprises 15 residues. CDR3 sequence: CASGDRGSSGNTIYF. The CDR3, as DNA: TGTGCCAGCGGGGATCGGGGCAGCTCTGGAAACACCATATATTTT.

Turning to this clonotype: No conserved phenylalanine or tryptophan ends this CDR3, so it is likely a read error. The DNA is omitted, as the CDR3 cannot be located on it reliably, and the CDR3 follows TCRdb's listing. This chain uses TRBV28 with TRBJ1-2; TRBD1, as called in the table, went unchecked against the DNA. The CDR3 region is 15 residues in length, termini included. Per germline, CDR1 MDHEN and CDR2 SYDVKM. CDR3: CASSLIQDLRYGYIS.

This clonotype was found once. V and J are TRBV9 and TRBJ2-1, with D unresolved. V was pared by 2 bases and J by 8 bases, with 26 bases between. The germline V gene encodes CDR1 SGDLS and CDR2 YYNGEE. The CDR3 is made up of 18 amino acids. The CDR3 coding sequence is TGTGCCAGCAGCGTTGAAGATCTATCTTCCTCCAAGGTAGATGAGCAGTTCTTC. It encodes CASSVEDLSSSKVDEQFF.

The sample holds a few counts of this clonotype. A read error may be the cause here, since a much bigger clone is one base away. The chain carries TRBV11-3 and TRBJ2-7; no definite D call. Trimming removed 1 base from V and 1 base from J, with 14 bases in between. The CDR3 covers 16 residues. Germline V lookup: CDR1 SGHNT, CDR2 YENEEA. This CDR3 is CASSLGLRPQSYEQYF. The CDR3, as DNA: TGTGCCAGCAGCTTAGGTTTGCGGCCGCAATCCTACGAGCAGTACTTC.

This clonotype was detected many times. This sequence joins TRBV6-6 and TRBJ2-5; 9 bases fit TRBD1. V lost 0 bases to trimming and J lost 5 bases; unmatched junction nucleotides: 4. The CDR3 is 15 amino acids. From germline, CDR1 is MNHNY and CDR2 SVGAGI (reference sequence). This CDR3 reads CASSYSTGGQETQYF. The CDR3 DNA sequence: TGTGCCAGCAGTTACTCGACAGGGGGTCAGGAGACCCAGTACTTC.

This clonotype was picked up many times. The chain combines TRBV30 with TRBJ2-5, with 8 bases matching TRBD2. Trimming at V came to 8 bases and at J to 5 bases, leaving 13 bases not matched to a gene. The germline gives CDR1 GTSNPN, CDR2 SVGIG (reference sequence). The CDR3 runs to 14 residues. CDR3 loop: CAVSPGTRGETQYF. DNA of the CDR3: TGTGCCGTTTCTCCCGGGACTAGGGGGGAGACCCAGTACTTC.

With regard to this clonotype: Since a much larger clone is just one base distant, this may be a read error. The gene calls are TRBV3-1 and TRBJ2-1, with D maybe TRBD2 (5 bases). CDR1 is LGHDT and CDR2 is YNNKEL in the germline V gene (reference sequence). The CDR3 loop spans 15 amino acids. The chain's CDR3 is CASSSRPEGNNEQSF. The CDR3 DNA reads TGTGCCAGCAGCTCTAGGCCTGAGGGCAACAATGAGCAGTCCTTC.

The V call is TRBV6-1, the J call TRBJ1-5, with 7 positions matching TRBD1. V lost 2 bases and J lost 6; bases outside the gene matches: 7. This CDR3 has 15 residues. The V gene's germline CDR1 is MNHNS and CDR2 SASEGT. The CDR3 protein is CASSEPAGGGQPQHF. CDR3 bases: TGTGCCAGCAGTGAACCAGCAGGGGGAGGTCAGCCCCAGCATTTT.

In its sample, this clonotype was seen many times. This chain links TRBV10-3 with TRBJ1-2; a weak D match, TRBD1 (6 bases). The germline V and J ends were trimmed by 3 bases and 2 bases, with 10 bases remaining between them. The V gene's germline CDR1 is ENHRY and CDR2 SYGVKD. The CDR3 extends over 14 amino acids. CDR3 sequence: CAISDGTLNYGYTF. The DNA of the CDR3 is TGTGCCATCAGTGATGGGACACTAAACTATGGCTACACCTTC.

The table lists this clonotype with many counts. The gene calls are TRBV7-9 and TRBJ2-7; 11 bases map to TRBD2. J gave up 3 bases and V 4 bases, and 8 bases lay outside the gene matches. The CDR3 covers 16 residues. CDR1 and CDR2 (germline): SEHNR, FQNEAQ (reference sequence). CDR3 nucleotides: TGTGCCAGCAGCTCCGATCCCGGGACTAGCGGCTACGAGCAGTACTTC. This gives the protein CASSSDPGTSGYEQYF. The full variable domain, its missing parts supplied by reference TRBV7-9 and TRBJ2-7, is DTGVSQNPRHKITKRGQNVTFRCDPISEHNRLYWYRQTLGQGPEFLTYFQNEAQLEKSRLLSDRFSAERPKGSFSTLEIQRTEQGDSAMYLCASSSDPGTSGYEQYFGPGTRLTVT.

Many counts were recorded for this clonotype. The rearrangement joins TRBV5-8 to TRBJ2-5; 8 bases are a match to TRBD1. The V and J ends lost 3 bases and 1 base, in that order; junction bases with no gene match: 2. Germline V gene sequence: CDR1 SGHTS, CDR2 YDEGEE. The CDR3 sequence is 14 residues long. CDR3 in DNA: TGTGCCAGCAGCTCGGGACAGGTCCAAGAGACCCAGTACTTC. Translated: CASSSGQVQETQYF. The whole variable domain, filled in from reference TRBV5-8 and TRBJ2-5, reads EAGVTQSPTHLIKTRGQQATLRCSPISGHTSVYWYQQALGLGLQFLLWYDEGEERNRGNFPPRFSGRQFPNYSSELNVNALELEDSALYLCASSSGQVQETQYFGPGTRLLVL.

As for this clonotype: A much bigger clone sits one base away, suggesting this may be a read error. The V gene is TRBV6-1, the J gene TRBJ1-2; the D gene is possibly TRBD1 (5 bases). The germline CDR1 and CDR2 sequences are MNHNS and SASEGT. The length of the CDR3 is 14 residues. In nucleotides, the CDR3 is TGTGCCAGCAGTCAAGCTGGGACGGACTATGGCTACACCTTC. The encoded protein is CASSQAGTDYGYTF.

This clonotype was observed at least ten times. J is TRBJ2-3 and V is TRBV11-3; D is undetermined. The CDR3 consists of 14 residues. Germline-derived CDR1 and CDR2 are SGHNT and YENEEA. Trimming took off 2 bases at V and 1 base at J, with 7 bases between the two ends. The CDR3 here is CASSLSAGTDTQYF. Written as DNA, the CDR3 is TGTGCCAGCAGCTTATCGGCGGGCACAGATACGCAGTATTTT.

The chain carries TRBV5-4 and TRBJ1-1; 9 bases map to TRBD1. The CDR3 is 12 residues long. With 3 bases clipped from V and 10 bases from J, the junction kept 4 bases outside the gene matches. CDR1 and CDR2 (germline): SGHNT, YYREEE (reference sequence). The CDR3 loop is CASSSNRGLAFF. In DNA form, the CDR3 reads TGTGCCAGCAGCTCGAACAGGGGGCTAGCTTTCTTT.

In this sample, this clonotype turned up many times. The rearrangement joins TRBV19 to TRBJ2-1; tentatively, D is TRBD1 (6 bases). V was clipped by 1 base and J by 0 bases, with 10 bases between them. The CDR3 totals 16 residues. CDR1 and CDR2 (germline): LNHDA, SQIVND (reference sequence). For the CDR3, the DNA is TGTGCCAGTAGTATAGTGGGGGCCAGCTCCTACAATGAGCAGTTCTTC. This codes for CASSIVGASSYNEQFF. The full variable domain, in which reference TRBV19 and TRBJ2-1 provide the parts outside the CDR3, is DGGITQSPKYLFRKEGQNVTLSCEQNLNHDAMYWYRQDPGQGLRLIYYSQIVNDFQKGDIAEGYSVSREKKESFPLTVTSAQKNPTAFYLCASSIVGASSYNEQFFGPGTRLTVL.

This clonotype appeared many times. The gene calls are TRBV7-8 and TRBJ1-1; weak D call: TRBD1 (5 bases). The germline CDR1 and CDR2 sequences are SGHVS and FQNEAQ. This CDR3 is built from 14 residues. Trimming removed 3 bases from V and 5 bases from J, with 13 bases in between. CDR3 in DNA: TGTGCCAGCAGCTTCCAGGGATCGATGACTGAAGCTTTCTTT. Translating it yields CASSFQGSMTEAFF.

For this clonotype: A much more abundant neighbour one base away suggests this may be a read error. The V call is TRBV28, the J call TRBJ1-2, with D possibly TRBD1 on 6 matching bases. Germline V gene lookup returns CDR1 MDHEN and CDR2 SYDVKM. This CDR3 is built from 14 residues. The CDR3 loop reads CASREGGMGHGDTF. The CDR3 region has the DNA TGTGCCAGCAGGGAAGGGGGTATGGGGCATGGCGACACCTTC.

The rearrangement links TRBV13 to TRBJ1-1; 7 positions match TRBD1. CDR1 is PRHDT and CDR2 is FYEKMQ in the germline V gene (reference sequence). There are 15 residues in the CDR3. With 4 bases clipped from V and 3 bases from J, the junction kept 8 bases outside the gene matches. The CDR3 region is CASSSSGDRDTEAFF. The CDR3 DNA reads TGTGCCAGCAGCTCATCCGGTGACAGGGACACTGAAGCTTTCTTT.